Each of the 30 T cell receptor beta chains below was sequenced from the same sample in a study of T cells after yellow fever vaccination. TCRdb independently ran MiXCR on the 5' RACE reads; one entry per CDR3 protein. Of 150,000 to 200,000 distinct CDR3 sequences detected, around 10% appear once; the ten largest clones hold 36%. Sequencing used CD8+ T cells sorted from PBMCs, obtained 15 days after the yellow fever booster vaccination. Receptors were obtained from a man aged 18-30 years who received the YFV17D yellow fever vaccine.

The rearrangement links TRBV5-6 to TRBJ2-1; D might be TRBD2 (5 bases). Trimming stripped 7 bases from V and 2 bases from J, with 10 bases between. Germline lookup yields CDR1 SGHDT and CDR2 YYEEEE. This CDR3 is 13 amino acids long. CDR3 DNA sequence: TGTGCCAGCGCCACGGGGACCTACAATGAGCAGTTCTTC. The encoded protein is CASATGTYNEQFF.

This clonotype was found a few times. This chain joins TRBV7-6 and TRBJ1-1; D gene uncertain. Trimming left V 1 base short and J 1 base short, with 7 bases between. The CDR3 sequence is 14 residues long. CDR1 is SGHVS, CDR2 FNYEAQ, per germline. The CDR3 here is CASSLEPGNTEAFF. CDR3 in DNA: TGTGCCAGCAGCTTAGAACCAGGGAACACTGAAGCTTTCTTT.

The chain links TRBV28 to TRBJ1-2; TRBD1 agrees at 9 bases. CDR3 length equals 15 residues. Germline CDR1 and CDR2: MDHEN and SYDVKM. V lost 5 bases, J lost 6 bases, and 10 bases stayed unmatched. CDR3 amino acids: CASSLRRTGVDGYTF. The CDR3 bases are TGTGCCAGCAGTCTAAGGCGGACAGGGGTCGATGGCTACACCTTC.

The sample holds a few counts of this clonotype. The chain employs TRBV24-1 and TRBJ2-1; D is ambiguous. The CDR3 extends over 12 amino acids. Deletions cut 0 bases from V and 6 bases from J, with 2 bases between. Germline lookup yields CDR1 KGHDR and CDR2 SFDVKD. CDR3 loop: CATSDLGNEQFF. CDR3 DNA: TGTGCCACCAGTGATTTGGGCAATGAGCAGTTCTTC.

The chain employs TRBV7-8 and TRBJ2-3, with a possible D match to TRBD2 (7 bases). V gave up 0 bases and J gave up 2 bases, with 24 bases separating them. Germline values: CDR1 SGHVS, CDR2 FQNEAQ. CDR3 length: 20 residues. The CDR3 region has the DNA TGTGCCAGCAGCTTAGCCAGATTTTTGGGGGGGGCCCGTGACACAGATACGCAGTATTTT. The encoded protein is CASSLARFLGGARDTDTQYF. Variable domain in full (rest from reference TRBV7-8 and TRBJ2-3): GAGVSQSPRYKVAKRGQDVALRCDPISGHVSLFWYQQALGQGPEFLTYFQNEAQLDKSGLPSDRFFAERPEGSVSTLKIQRTQQEDSAVYLCASSLARFLGGARDTDTQYFGPGTRLTVL.

The chain carries TRBV3-1 and TRBJ2-1, with a tentative D call TRBD2 (5 bases). The CDR3 is 13 residues long. Deletions cut 4 bases from V and 7 bases from J, with 11 bases between. The germline V gene encodes CDR1 LGHDT and CDR2 YNNKEL (reference sequence). The CDR3 DNA reads as TGTGCCAGCAGCCCCGGCAGGAGGAATGAGCAGTTCTTC. Amino acids: CASSPGRRNEQFF.

The CDR3 region has the DNA TGTGCCAGCAGCCCTGGACACCCCACAGATACGCAGTATTTT. It yields the protein CASSPGHPTDTQYF. This chain connects TRBV5-4 to TRBJ2-3; TRBD1 might be the D (5 bases). V was cut by 4 bases and J by 2 bases, with 11 bases left in between. The CDR3 spans 14 residues. Germline CDR1 is SGHNT and CDR2 is YYREEE (reference sequence). The full variable domain, its missing parts supplied by reference TRBV5-4 and TRBJ2-3, is ETGVTQSPTHLIKTRGQQVTLRCSSQSGHNTVSWYQQALGQGPQFIFQYYREEENGRGNFPPRFSGLQFPNYSSELNVNALELDDSALYLCASSPGHPTDTQYFGPGTRLTVL.

This clonotype was seen a few times. The chain employs TRBV7-7 and TRBJ2-5; D is uncertain. This CDR3 contains 13 residues. Trimming took off 5 bases at V and 4 bases at J, with 11 bases between the two ends. Germline CDR1 reads SSHAT; CDR2 reads FNYEAQ (reference sequence). The CDR3 sequence: CASSGRVGETQYF. In DNA form, the CDR3 reads TGTGCCAGCAGCGGTCGGGTAGGAGAGACCCAGTACTTC.

This clonotype was detected only a few times. The chain has TRBV2 and TRBJ1-3; D might be TRBD1 (6 bases). This CDR3 has 15 amino acids. CDR1 SNHLY and CDR2 FYNNEI come from the germline V gene. The germline V and J ends were trimmed by 6 bases and 8 bases, with 20 bases remaining between them. DNA for the CDR3: TGTGCCAGCAGCACGTCGGACAGTGGGGGAGACACCATATATTTT. It encodes CASSTSDSGGDTIYF. Full variable domain (missing parts from reference TRBV2 and TRBJ1-3): EPEVTQTPSHQVTQMGQEVILRCVPISNHLYFYWYRQILGQKVEFLVSFYNNEISEKSEIFDDQFSVERPDGSNFTLKIRSTKLEDSAMYFCASSTSDSGGDTIYFGEGSWLTVV.

This clonotype has ten or more counts. The genes are TRBV7-9 and TRBJ2-1, with 12 positions matching TRBD2. Germline lookup yields CDR1 SEHNR and CDR2 FQNEAQ (reference sequence). The CDR3 length is 16 residues. V shed 6 bases, J shed 4 bases, and the junction held 7 bases outside the gene matches. The CDR3 coding sequence is TGTGCCAGCAGTGCCACCGGGACTAGCGGGTACAATGAGCAGTTCTTC. Protein: CASSATGTSGYNEQFF.

The chain links TRBV4-3 to TRBJ2-1; D might be TRBD1 (5 bases). Deletions cut 6 bases from V and 0 bases from J, with 15 bases between. Germline CDR1 is LGHNA and CDR2 is YSLEER. CDR3 length: 16 residues. The CDR3 sequence: CASRNNRQSSYNEQFF. The CDR3 region has the DNA TGCGCCAGCAGAAATAATAGACAGAGCTCCTACAATGAGCAGTTCTTC.

In this sample, this clonotype turned up a few times. The genes are TRBV6-5 and TRBJ1-1, with D maybe TRBD1 (5 bases). This CDR3 contains 15 residues. CDR1 MNHEY and CDR2 SVGAGI come from the germline V gene. V lost 5 bases and J lost 1, with 14 bases in between. The CDR3: CASSIGRGGNTEAFF. CDR3 coding DNA: TGTGCCAGCAGTATCGGCCGTGGGGGGAACACTGAAGCTTTCTTT.

The chain joins TRBV5-4 to TRBJ2-2, with a weak D call TRBD1 (5 bases). CDR3 length: 13 amino acids. Germline V gene data show CDR1 as SGHNT and CDR2 as YYREEE (reference sequence). The V and J ends lost 2 bases and 6 bases respectively, with 8 bases between them. CDR3 sequence reads: CASSLSGPGELFF. CDR3 DNA: TGTGCCAGCAGCTTATCAGGGCCCGGGGAGCTGTTTTTT.

This chain uses TRBV2 with TRBJ2-3, with D possibly being TRBD2 (6 bases). The germline gives CDR1 SNHLY, CDR2 FYNNEI. The germline V and J ends were trimmed by 2 bases and 6 bases, with 15 bases remaining between them. The CDR3 length is 15 residues. CDR3 protein: CASSERGRDVDTQYF. In DNA, the CDR3 is TGTGCCAGCAGTGAACGGGGGAGAGATGTGGATACGCAGTATTTT.

There are many counts of this clonotype. The J gene is TRBJ2-7, the V gene TRBV7-3; 12 bases match TRBD2. The CDR3 extends over 20 amino acids. The germline gives CDR1 SGHTA, CDR2 FQGTGA. Trimming took 5 bases from V and 1 from J; bases not matched to a gene: 18. CDR3 loop: CASSPGSLGLAGGASYEQYF. CDR3 coding DNA: TGTGCCAGCAGCCCCGGGAGTTTGGGGCTAGCGGGGGGGGCATCCTACGAGCAGTACTTC. The variable domain in full, completed from reference TRBV7-3 and TRBJ2-7, reads GAGVSQTPSNKVTEKGKYVELRCDPISGHTALYWYRQSLGQGPEFLIYFQGTGAADDSGLPNDRFFAVRPEGSVSTLKIQRTERGDSAVYLCASSPGSLGLAGGASYEQYFGPGTRLTVT.

This chain uses TRBV29-1 with TRBJ2-2; weak D call: TRBD2 (6 bases). V lost 7 bases and J lost 6, with 15 bases in between. This CDR3 has 13 residues. CDR1 and CDR2 from the germline V gene are SQVTM and ANQGSEA. Here the CDR3 reads CSAETRSPGELFF. The CDR3 coding sequence is TGCAGCGCTGAGACTAGATCACCCGGGGAGCTGTTTTTT.

The chain links TRBV4-1 to TRBJ2-7, with D hard to call. V lost 1 base, J lost 2 bases, and 6 bases lay in between. CDR1 and CDR2 (germline): MGHRA, YSYEKL. The CDR3 runs 13 residues. The CDR3 here is CASSQARAYEQYF. The CDR3 DNA reads as TGCGCCAGCAGCCAAGCTAGGGCCTACGAGCAGTACTTC.

This clonotype was found a few times. This chain joins TRBV19 and TRBJ1-2, with 9 bases lining up with TRBD1. Losses at the gene ends were 3 bases for V and 2 bases for J; bases not matched to a gene: 4. This CDR3 region has 15 residues. Germline V lookup: CDR1 LNHDA, CDR2 SQIVND (reference sequence). CDR3 coding DNA: TGTGCCAGTAGTATGTCCGGGACAGGGAACTATGGCTACACCTTC. Translation: CASSMSGTGNYGYTF.

The gene calls are TRBV7-2 and TRBJ2-2; D ambiguous. The length of the CDR3 is 14 residues. CDR1 is SGHTA, CDR2 FQGNSA, per germline. V was clipped by 5 bases and J by 1 base, with 8 bases between them. CDR3 DNA sequence: TGTGCCAGCAGCACTGGATGGAACACCGGGGAGCTGTTTTTT. It translates to CASSTGWNTGELFF.

This rearrangement joins TRBV27 to TRBJ2-7, with D unclear. This CDR3 comprises 14 residues. Trimming pared 0 bases from V and 2 bases from J, leaving 8 bases between. Germline CDR1 reads MNHEY; CDR2 reads SMNVEV (reference sequence). The CDR3 sequence: CASSLSLGPYEQYF. The CDR3 DNA follows: TGTGCCAGCAGTTTATCTTTAGGGCCCTACGAGCAGTACTTC.

This clonotype was detected a few times. This chain uses TRBV2 with TRBJ2-7; 8 bases map to TRBD1. The V segment lost 0 bases and the J segment 4 bases; nucleotides outside the gene matches: 2. Germline CDR1 reads SNHLY; CDR2 reads FYNNEI. The CDR3 has 14 amino acids. CDR3 residues: CASSEATGGYEQYV. The CDR3 bases are TGTGCCAGCAGTGAAGCTACAGGGGGGTACGAGCAGTACGTC.

In its sample, this clonotype was seen a few times. The chain combines TRBV4-1 with TRBJ1-5, with D possibly TRBD1 on 6 matching bases. CDR1 and CDR2 (germline): MGHRA, YSYEKL. The CDR3 runs to 15 residues. The V and J ends lost 1 base and 5 bases respectively, with 12 bases between them. The CDR3: CASSQVGGPYQPQHF. DNA for the CDR3: TGCGCCAGCAGCCAAGTCGGGGGCCCTTATCAGCCCCAGCATTTT.

This clonotype appeared once. The chain recombines TRBV29-1 with TRBJ2-3, with D perhaps matching TRBD1 or TRBD2 (5 bases each). Germline V gene data show CDR1 as SQVTM and CDR2 as ANQGSEA. The CDR3 consists of 13 residues. V lost 4 bases, J lost 0 bases, and 8 bases lay in between. This CDR3 reads CSVGGISTDTQYF. In nucleotides, the CDR3 is TGCAGCGTTGGGGGGATAAGCACAGATACGCAGTATTTT.

The chain carries TRBV7-9 and TRBJ2-1; no clear D. Germline values: CDR1 SEHNR, CDR2 FQNEAQ (reference sequence). This CDR3 is 12 amino acids long. V lost 4 bases and J lost 2, with 3 bases in between. The chain's CDR3 is CASSSTYNEQFF. Written as DNA, the CDR3 is TGTGCCAGCAGCTCTACCTACAATGAGCAGTTCTTC.

The rearrangement uses TRBV4-1 and TRBJ2-7; TRBD1 matches at 8 bases. The germline gives CDR1 MGHRA, CDR2 YSYEKL. The CDR3 runs to 15 residues. The J segment lost 2 bases and the V segment lost 4 bases, leaving 7 bases of the junction unmatched. The CDR3: CASSLGQGLTYEQYV. The CDR3 DNA sequence: TGCGCCAGCAGCCTCGGACAGGGACTTACCTACGAGCAGTACGTC.

This clonotype showed up just a few times. The gene calls are TRBV27 and TRBJ2-3; D gene unclear. V lost 4 bases and J lost 1, with 9 bases in between. The CDR3 length is 14 residues. Germline loops: CDR1 MNHEY, CDR2 SMNVEV (reference sequence). For the CDR3, the DNA is TGTGCCAGCAGTTACATCCTGGGCACAGATACGCAGTATTTT. Residues: CASSYILGTDTQYF.

In its sample, this clonotype was seen many times. The chain combines TRBV9 with TRBJ2-5; D is tentatively TRBD1 or TRBD2 (5 bases each). This CDR3 is 15 amino acids long. CDR1 and CDR2 (germline): SGDLS, YYNGEE. The V gene lost 3 bases and the J gene lost 5 bases, with 17 bases spanning the gap. Written as DNA, the CDR3 is TGTGCCAGCAGCGGATACGGGACGGGCGGTGAGACCCAGTACTTC. Protein: CASSGYGTGGETQYF.

A few counts support this clonotype. The chain carries TRBV27 and TRBJ1-5; D gene unclear. CDR1 is MNHEY and CDR2 is SMNVEV in the germline V gene (reference sequence). The CDR3 runs to 13 residues. V lost 3 bases to trimming and J lost 7 bases, with 10 bases between them. The CDR3 DNA reads as TGTGCCAGCAGTTTTAACAGTGCCCAGCCCCAGCATTTT. Its translation is CASSFNSAQPQHF.

The chain links TRBV12-3 or TRBV12-4 to TRBJ2-1; D is ambiguous. Deletions cut 5 bases from V and 8 bases from J, with 10 bases between. There are 12 residues in the CDR3. The CDR3 nucleotides read TGTGCCAGCAGTGCGGCCTGGGATGAGCAGTTCTTC. Translation gives CASSAAWDEQFF.

This clonotype turned up a few times. The V call is TRBV7-3, the J call TRBJ2-5, with a weak D call TRBD2 (6 bases). The germline V gene has CDR1 SGHTA and CDR2 FQGTGA. This CDR3 has 16 amino acids. Deletions cut 5 bases from V and 4 bases from J, with 20 bases between. This CDR3 reads CASSLRPPGRGETQYF. DNA of the CDR3: TGTGCCAGCAGCCTCCGGCCTCCAGGGCGGGGAGAGACCCAGTACTTC.